The rows below give T cell receptor beta chains drawn from one sample of a study of long-term antiretroviral therapy in people with HIV. Using immunoSEQ multiplex PCR, the repertoire was profiled, and TCRdb retains in-frame clones only, with some absent. Among roughly 19,000 clones listed, approximately 86% were seen once. The source was unsorted PBMCs, collected 0.5 years after starting antiretroviral therapy. The receptors shown here come from a man aged 35 to 55 with HIV. Each CDR3 is given with its conserved first and last residue. D genes are given only for firm matches. Part of the rows lack a size; the others show once, few, many or a class for expanded clones.

j_call: TRBJ1-2; d_call: TRBD1; clone_size: few; v_call: TRBV10-3; cdr3_aa: CAISEGRGQGYTF; cdr3_nt: TGTGCCATCAGTGAAGGCAGGGGGCAAGGCTACACCTTC
j_call: TRBJ1-2; d_call: -; clone_size: -; v_call: TRBV7-9; cdr3_aa: CASSYGTGTNYGYTF; cdr3_nt: TGTGCCAGCAGTTACGGGACCGGAACTAACTATGGCTACACCTTC
j_call: TRBJ1-6; d_call: -; clone_size: -; v_call: TRBV5-1; cdr3_aa: CASSLDRTSNSPLHF; cdr3_nt: TGCGCCAGCAGCTTGGACAGGACCAGCAATTCACCCCTCCACTTT
j_call: TRBJ1-2; d_call: -; clone_size: -; v_call: TRBV6-5; cdr3_aa: CASSYSSAEDGYTF; cdr3_nt: TGTGCCAGCAGTTACTCTTCAGCGGAAGATGGCTACACCTTC
j_call: TRBJ1-1; d_call: TRBD1; clone_size: -; v_call: TRBV30; cdr3_aa: CAWTWTGNTEAFF; cdr3_nt: TGTGCCTGGACTTGGACAGGGAACACTGAAGCTTTCTTT
j_call: TRBJ1-2; d_call: -; clone_size: few; v_call: TRBV27; cdr3_aa: CASSFHRRGVGYTF; cdr3_nt: TGTGCCAGCAGTTTTCACCGAAGGGGCGTCGGCTACACCTTC
j_call: TRBJ1-2; d_call: TRBD1; clone_size: -; v_call: TRBV25-1; cdr3_aa: CASSETGYDYGYTF; cdr3_nt: TGTGCCAGCAGTGAGACAGGGTATGACTATGGCTACACCTTC
j_call: TRBJ2-6; d_call: TRBD1; clone_size: once; v_call: TRBV19; cdr3_aa: CASDRGTAGANVLTF; cdr3_nt: TGTGCCAGTGACAGGGGTACGGCTGGGGCCAACGTCCTGACTTTC
j_call: TRBJ1-1; d_call: -; clone_size: -; v_call: TRBV7-9; cdr3_aa: CASSSGQNTEAFF; cdr3_nt: TGTGCCAGCAGTTCCGGACAGAACACTGAAGCTTTCTTT
j_call: TRBJ2-7; d_call: TRBD1; clone_size: -; v_call: TRBV6-6; cdr3_aa: CASSAGGEQYF; cdr3_nt: TGTGCCAGCAGCGCAGGGGGCGAGCAGTACTTC
j_call: TRBJ1-1; d_call: -; clone_size: -; v_call: TRBV19; cdr3_aa: CASSIAPRTGTEAFF; cdr3_nt: TGTGCCAGTAGTATAGCCCCGCGGACGGGCACTGAAGCTTTCTTT
j_call: TRBJ2-5; d_call: -; clone_size: -; v_call: TRBV9; cdr3_aa: CASSGPTKEGQETQYF; cdr3_nt: TGTGCCAGCAGCGGCCCGACTAAGGAGGGCCAAGAGACCCAGTACTTC
j_call: TRBJ2-3; d_call: TRBD2; clone_size: -; v_call: TRBV4-3; cdr3_aa: CASSHHVGLAGTDTQYF; cdr3_nt: TGCGCCAGCAGCCACCATGTCGGGCTAGCGGGCACAGATACGCAGTATTTT
j_call: TRBJ1-5; d_call: -; clone_size: once; v_call: TRBV6-1; cdr3_aa: CASSEQGRNQPQHF; cdr3_nt: TGTGCCAGCAGCGAACAGGGAAGGAATCAGCCCCAGCATTTT
j_call: TRBJ2-1; d_call: -; clone_size: -; v_call: TRBV19; cdr3_aa: CATRRSPSYNEQFF; cdr3_nt: TGTGCCACCCGGCGCTCCCCGAGCTACAATGAGCAGTTCTTC
j_call: TRBJ2-5; d_call: TRBD2; clone_size: -; v_call: TRBV2; cdr3_aa: CASSPRTSGGQETQYF; cdr3_nt: TGTGCCAGCAGTCCCCGGACTAGCGGGGGGCAAGAGACCCAGTACTTC
j_call: TRBJ1-2; d_call: -; clone_size: -; v_call: TRBV6-1; cdr3_aa: CASSEWGADPGVGNGYTF; cdr3_nt: TGTGCCAGCAGTGAATGGGGGGCGGATCCGGGAGTGGGCAATGGCTACACCTTC
j_call: TRBJ2-7; d_call: TRBD1; clone_size: -; v_call: TRBV6-1; cdr3_aa: CASSEGTGAYEQYF; cdr3_nt: TGTGCCAGCAGTGAAGGGACAGGCGCTTACGAGCAGTACTTC
j_call: TRBJ2-1; d_call: TRBD2; clone_size: -; v_call: TRBV4-3; cdr3_aa: CASSQEGLPPNEQFF; cdr3_nt: TGCGCCAGCAGCCAAGAGGGACTACCTCCTAATGAGCAGTTCTTC
j_call: TRBJ2-7; d_call: -; clone_size: few; v_call: TRBV6-5; cdr3_aa: CASSYSRGAYF; cdr3_nt: TGTGCCAGCAGTTACTCAAGGGGAGCCTACTTC
j_call: TRBJ1-3; d_call: -; clone_size: once; v_call: TRBV2; cdr3_aa: CASSEVYGNTIYF; cdr3_nt: TGTGCCAGCAGTGAAGTCTACGGAAACACCATATATTTT
j_call: TRBJ2-1; d_call: -; clone_size: -; v_call: TRBV4-3; cdr3_aa: CASSQGQRNEQFF; cdr3_nt: TGCGCCAGCAGCCAAGGTCAGAGGAATGAGCAGTTCTTC
j_call: TRBJ2-3; d_call: TRBD2; clone_size: -; v_call: TRBV18; cdr3_aa: CASSPLGGAGDTQYF; cdr3_nt: TGTGCCAGCTCACCACTCGGGGGGGCCGGGGATACGCAGTATTTT